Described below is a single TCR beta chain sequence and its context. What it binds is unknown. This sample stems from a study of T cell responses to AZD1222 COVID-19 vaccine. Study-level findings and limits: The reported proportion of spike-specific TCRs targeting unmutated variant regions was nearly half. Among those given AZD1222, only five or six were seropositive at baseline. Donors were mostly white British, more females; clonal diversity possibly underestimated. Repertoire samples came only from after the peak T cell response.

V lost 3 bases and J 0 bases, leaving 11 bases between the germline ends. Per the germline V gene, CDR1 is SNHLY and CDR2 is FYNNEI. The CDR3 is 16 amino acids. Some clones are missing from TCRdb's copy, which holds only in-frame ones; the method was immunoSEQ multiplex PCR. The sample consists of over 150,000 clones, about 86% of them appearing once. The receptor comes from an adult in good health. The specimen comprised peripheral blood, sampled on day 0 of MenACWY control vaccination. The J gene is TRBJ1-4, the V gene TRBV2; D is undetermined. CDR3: CASSERVFATNEKLFF. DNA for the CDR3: TGTGCCAGCAGTGAGAGAGTCTTTGCAACTAATGAAAAACTGTTTTTT.